The clone carrying this T cell receptor (beta chain) occurred many times. What it binds is not known. Prepared TCR beta cDNA libraries contained unique molecular identifiers. TCRdb passed the PCR reads through MiXCR, listing each CDR3 protein once. Of hundreds of thousands of distinct CDR3 sequences detected, 25% to 30% appear once; the ten largest clones hold more than 0.45%. The record originates from a study of post-analysis software for immune sequencing data. Findings and limits, study-wide: Significantly decreased normalized Chao1 diversity was recorded for multiple sclerosis patients relative to controls. Samples prepared in the same batch strongly co-clustered by F measure. In patients, roughly 5 TRBV segments were more frequent than in controls, with TRBV5-6, TRBV5-1 and TRBV20-1 among them.

The germline CDR1 and CDR2 sequences are MGHRA and YSYEKL. Trimming took 1 base from V and 2 from J, leaving 14 bases between them. This CDR3 region has 16 residues. The TCR was taken from a girl between 10 and 17 years old with multiple sclerosis. The sample consisted of blood. The chain links TRBV4-1 to TRBJ2-5, with D perhaps assigned TRBD1 or TRBD2 (6 bases each). DNA for the CDR3: TGCGCCAGCAGCCAAGGAGGGGGGCCCGTACAAGAGACCCAGTACTTC. Protein product: CASSQGGGPVQETQYF.